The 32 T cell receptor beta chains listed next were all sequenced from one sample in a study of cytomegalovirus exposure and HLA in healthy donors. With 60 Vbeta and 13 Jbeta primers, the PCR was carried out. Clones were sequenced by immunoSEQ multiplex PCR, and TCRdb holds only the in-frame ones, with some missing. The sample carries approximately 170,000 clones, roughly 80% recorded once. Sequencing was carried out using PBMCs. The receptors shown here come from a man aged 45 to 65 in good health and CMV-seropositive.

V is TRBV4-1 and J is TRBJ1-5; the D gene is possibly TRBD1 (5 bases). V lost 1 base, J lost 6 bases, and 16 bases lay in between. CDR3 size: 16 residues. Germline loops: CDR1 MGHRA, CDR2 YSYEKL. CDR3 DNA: TGCGCCAGCAGCCAAGGGAGCCAAGGTCAGGGTCAGCCCCAGCATTTT. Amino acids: CASSQGSQGQGQPQHF.

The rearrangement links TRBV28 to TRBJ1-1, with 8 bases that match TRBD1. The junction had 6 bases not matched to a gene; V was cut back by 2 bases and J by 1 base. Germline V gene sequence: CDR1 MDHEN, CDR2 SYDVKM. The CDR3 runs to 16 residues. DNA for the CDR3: TGTGCCAGCAGTTTACTCTCTGGACAGGGGAACACTGAAGCTTTCTTT. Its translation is CASSLLSGQGNTEAFF.

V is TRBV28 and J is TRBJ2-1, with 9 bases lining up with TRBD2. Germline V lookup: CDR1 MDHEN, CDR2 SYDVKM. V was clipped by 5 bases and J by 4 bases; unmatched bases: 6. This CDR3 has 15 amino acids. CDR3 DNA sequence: TGTGCCAGCAGTCCTTCTAGCGGGGCGTACAATGAGCAGTTCTTC. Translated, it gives CASSPSSGAYNEQFF.

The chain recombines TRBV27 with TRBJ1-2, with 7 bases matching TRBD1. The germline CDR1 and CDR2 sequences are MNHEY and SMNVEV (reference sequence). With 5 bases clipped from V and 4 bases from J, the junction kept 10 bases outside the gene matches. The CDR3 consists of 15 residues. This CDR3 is CASSPLRGQSYGYTF. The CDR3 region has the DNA TGTGCCAGCAGTCCCCTCCGGGGACAGAGCTATGGCTACACCTTC.

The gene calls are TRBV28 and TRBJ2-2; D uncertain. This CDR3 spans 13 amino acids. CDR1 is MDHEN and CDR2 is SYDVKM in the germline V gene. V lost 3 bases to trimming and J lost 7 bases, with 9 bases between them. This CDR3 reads CASSFLRGGELFF. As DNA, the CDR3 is TGTGCCAGCAGTTTCCTCAGAGGCGGGGAGCTGTTTTTT.

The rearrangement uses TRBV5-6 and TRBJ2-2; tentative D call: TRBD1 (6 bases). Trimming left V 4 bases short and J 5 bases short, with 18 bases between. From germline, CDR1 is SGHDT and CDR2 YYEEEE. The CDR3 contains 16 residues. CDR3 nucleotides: TGTGCCAGCAGCCAACCCGAAGGCCAGGGGACCGGGGAGCTGTTTTTT. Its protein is CASSQPEGQGTGELFF. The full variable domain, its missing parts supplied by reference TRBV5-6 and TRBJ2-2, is DAGVTQSPTHLIKTRGQQVTLRCSPKSGHDTVSWYQQALGQGPQFIFQYYEEEERQRGNFPDRFSGHQFPNYSSELNVNALLLGDSALYLCASSQPEGQGTGELFFGEGSRLTVL.

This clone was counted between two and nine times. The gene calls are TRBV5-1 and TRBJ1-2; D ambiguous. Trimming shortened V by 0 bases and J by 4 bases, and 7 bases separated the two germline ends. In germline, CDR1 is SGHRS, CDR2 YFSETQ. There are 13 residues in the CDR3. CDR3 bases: TGCGCCAGCAGCTTGGGAGTTTCCTATGGCTACACCTTC. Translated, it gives CASSLGVSYGYTF.

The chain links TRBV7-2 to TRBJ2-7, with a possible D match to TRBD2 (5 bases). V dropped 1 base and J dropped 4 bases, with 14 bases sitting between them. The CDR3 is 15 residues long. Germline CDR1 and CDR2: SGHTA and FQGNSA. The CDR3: CASSLVGRFSYEQYF. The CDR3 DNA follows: TGTGCCAGCAGCTTAGTGGGGAGATTTTCATACGAGCAGTACTTC.

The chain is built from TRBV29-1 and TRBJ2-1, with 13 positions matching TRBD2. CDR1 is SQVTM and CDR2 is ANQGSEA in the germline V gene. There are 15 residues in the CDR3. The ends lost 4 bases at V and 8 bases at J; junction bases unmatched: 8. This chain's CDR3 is CSVGVGTSGEDEQFF. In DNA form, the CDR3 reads TGCAGCGTTGGGGTCGGGACTAGCGGGGAAGATGAGCAGTTCTTC.

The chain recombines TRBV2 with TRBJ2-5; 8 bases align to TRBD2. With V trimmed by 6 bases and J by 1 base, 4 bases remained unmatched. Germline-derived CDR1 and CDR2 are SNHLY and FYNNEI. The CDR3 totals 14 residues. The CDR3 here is CASRPRGGQETQYF. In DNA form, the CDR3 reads TGTGCCAGCAGACCCCGGGGGGGCCAAGAGACCCAGTACTTC.

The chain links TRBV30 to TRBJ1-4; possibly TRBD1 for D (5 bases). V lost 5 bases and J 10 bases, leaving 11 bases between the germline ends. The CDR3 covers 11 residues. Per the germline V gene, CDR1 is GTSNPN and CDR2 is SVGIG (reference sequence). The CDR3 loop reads CAWAQGGKLFF. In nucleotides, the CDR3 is TGTGCCTGGGCCCAGGGAGGAAAACTGTTTTTT.

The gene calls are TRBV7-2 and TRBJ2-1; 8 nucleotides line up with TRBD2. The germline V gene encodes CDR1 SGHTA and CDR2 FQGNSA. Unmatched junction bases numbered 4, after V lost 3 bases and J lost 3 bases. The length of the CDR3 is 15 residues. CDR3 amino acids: CASSLFSGDYNEQFF. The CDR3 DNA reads TGTGCCAGCAGCTTGTTTAGCGGGGACTACAATGAGCAGTTCTTC.

The CDR3 sequence is CASSVTGGPGNEQFF. CDR3 in DNA: TGTGCCAGCAGCGTAACGGGAGGGCCTGGCAATGAGCAGTTCTTC. This chain connects TRBV9 to TRBJ2-1, with 8 bases that match TRBD2. From germline, CDR1 is SGDLS and CDR2 YYNGEE. The CDR3 totals 15 residues. The junction had 6 bases not matched to a gene; V was cut back by 1 base and J by 6 bases. Complete variable domain (other parts from reference TRBV9 and TRBJ2-1): DSGVTQTPKHLITATGQRVTLRCSPRSGDLSVYWYQQSLDQGLQFLIQYYNGEERAKGNILERFSAQQFPDLHSELNLSSLELGDSALYFCASSVTGGPGNEQFFGPGTRLTVL.

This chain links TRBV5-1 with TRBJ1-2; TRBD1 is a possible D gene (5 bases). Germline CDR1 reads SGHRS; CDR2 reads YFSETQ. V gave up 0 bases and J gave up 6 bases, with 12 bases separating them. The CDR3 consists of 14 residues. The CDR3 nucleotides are TGCGCCAGCAGCTTGGGGCAGGGACTGGATGGCTACACCTTC. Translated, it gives CASSLGQGLDGYTF.

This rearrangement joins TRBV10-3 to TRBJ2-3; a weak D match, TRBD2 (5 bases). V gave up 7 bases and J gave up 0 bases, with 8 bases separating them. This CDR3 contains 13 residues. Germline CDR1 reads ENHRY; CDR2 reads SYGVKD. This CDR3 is CAIKSSSTDTQYF. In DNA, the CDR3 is TGTGCCATCAAGTCTAGCAGCACAGATACGCAGTATTTT.

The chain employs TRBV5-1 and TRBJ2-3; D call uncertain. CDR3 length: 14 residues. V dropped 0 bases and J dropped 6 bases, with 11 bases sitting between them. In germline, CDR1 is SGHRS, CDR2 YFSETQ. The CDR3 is CASSLGGRSDTQYF. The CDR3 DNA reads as TGCGCCAGCAGCTTGGGAGGAAGATCCGATACGCAGTATTTT. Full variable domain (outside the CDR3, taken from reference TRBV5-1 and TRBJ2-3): KAGVTQTPRYLIKTRGQQVTLSCSPISGHRSVSWYQQTPGQGLQFLFEYFSETQRNKGNFPGRFSGRQFSNSRSEMNVSTLELGDSALYLCASSLGGRSDTQYFGPGTRLTVL.

As DNA, the CDR3 is TGTGCCAGCAGTGAGCAGCGGGGCTTCTTGGCCAATGAGCAGTTCTTC. Translating gives CASSEQRGFLANEQFF. This rearrangement joins TRBV25-1 to TRBJ2-1, with 7 bases lining up with TRBD2. The CDR3 runs to 16 residues. Germline assignment: CDR1 MGHDK and CDR2 SYGVNS. After removal of 3 bases from V and 6 bases from J, the junction contained 11 bases not matched to a gene.

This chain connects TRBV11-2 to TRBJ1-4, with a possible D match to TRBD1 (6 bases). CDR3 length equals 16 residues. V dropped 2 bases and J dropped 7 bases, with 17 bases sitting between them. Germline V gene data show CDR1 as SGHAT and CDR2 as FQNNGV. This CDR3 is CASSLTQAGAGEKLFF. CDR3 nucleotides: TGTGCCAGCAGCTTAACACAAGCAGGGGCGGGTGAAAAACTGTTTTTT.

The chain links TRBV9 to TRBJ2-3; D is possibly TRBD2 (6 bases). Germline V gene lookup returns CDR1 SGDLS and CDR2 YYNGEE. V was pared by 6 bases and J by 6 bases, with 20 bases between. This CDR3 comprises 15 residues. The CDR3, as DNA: TGTGCCAGCACCCAAGCGGGCTCATGGGGGGATACGCAGTATTTT. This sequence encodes CASTQAGSWGDTQYF. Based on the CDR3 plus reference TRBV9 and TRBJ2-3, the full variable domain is DSGVTQTPKHLITATGQRVTLRCSPRSGDLSVYWYQQSLDQGLQFLIQYYNGEERAKGNILERFSAQQFPDLHSELNLSSLELGDSALYFCASTQAGSWGDTQYFGPGTRLTVL.

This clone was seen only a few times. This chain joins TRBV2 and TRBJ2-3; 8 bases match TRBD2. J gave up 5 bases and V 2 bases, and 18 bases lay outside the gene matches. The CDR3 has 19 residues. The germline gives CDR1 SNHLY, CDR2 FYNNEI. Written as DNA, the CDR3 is TGTGCCAGCAGTGAAAGGTTAGCGGGGCTCCCTACTGGGGGAGATACGCAGTATTTT. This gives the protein CASSERLAGLPTGGDTQYF.

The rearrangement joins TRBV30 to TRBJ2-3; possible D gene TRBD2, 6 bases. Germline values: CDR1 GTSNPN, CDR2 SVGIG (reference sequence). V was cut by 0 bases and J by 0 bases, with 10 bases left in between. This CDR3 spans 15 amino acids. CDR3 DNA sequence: TGTGCCTGGAGTGTAATGGGGGGTAGCACAGATACGCAGTATTTT. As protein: CAWSVMGGSTDTQYF.

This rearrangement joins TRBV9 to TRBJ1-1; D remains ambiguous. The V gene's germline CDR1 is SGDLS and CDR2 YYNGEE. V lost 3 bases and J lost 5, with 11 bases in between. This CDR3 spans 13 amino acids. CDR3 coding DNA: TGTGCCAGCAGCGAGACGGGGAGGACTGAAGCTTTCTTT. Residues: CASSETGRTEAFF. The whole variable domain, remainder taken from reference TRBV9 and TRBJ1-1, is DSGVTQTPKHLITATGQRVTLRCSPRSGDLSVYWYQQSLDQGLQFLIQYYNGEERAKGNILERFSAQQFPDLHSELNLSSLELGDSALYFCASSETGRTEAFFGQGTRLTVV.

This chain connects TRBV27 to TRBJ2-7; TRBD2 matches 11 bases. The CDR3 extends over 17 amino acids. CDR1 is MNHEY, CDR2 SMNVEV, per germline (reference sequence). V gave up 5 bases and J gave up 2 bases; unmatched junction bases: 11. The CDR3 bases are TGTGCCAGCAGTACACCCCTCCGACTAGCGGGGACCTACGAGCAGTACTTC. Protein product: CASSTPLRLAGTYEQYF.

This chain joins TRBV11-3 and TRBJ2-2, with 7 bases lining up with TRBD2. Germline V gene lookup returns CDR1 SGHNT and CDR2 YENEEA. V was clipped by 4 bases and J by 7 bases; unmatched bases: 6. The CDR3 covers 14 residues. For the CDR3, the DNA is TGTGCCAGCAGCTCCGGGAGGCTGGGCGGGGAGCTGTTTTTT. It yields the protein CASSSGRLGGELFF.

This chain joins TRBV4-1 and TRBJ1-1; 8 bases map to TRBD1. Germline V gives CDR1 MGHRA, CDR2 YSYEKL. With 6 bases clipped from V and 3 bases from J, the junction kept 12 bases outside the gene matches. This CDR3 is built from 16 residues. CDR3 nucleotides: TGCGCCAGCAGACCCGGACAGGGAGGAAGGGACACTGAAGCTTTCTTT. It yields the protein CASRPGQGGRDTEAFF.

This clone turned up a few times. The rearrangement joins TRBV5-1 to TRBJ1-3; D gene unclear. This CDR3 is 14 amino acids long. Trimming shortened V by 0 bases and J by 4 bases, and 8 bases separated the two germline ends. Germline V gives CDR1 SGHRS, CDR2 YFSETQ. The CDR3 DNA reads TGCGCCAGCAGCTTGGCTATGGGCGGAAACACCATATATTTT. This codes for CASSLAMGGNTIYF.

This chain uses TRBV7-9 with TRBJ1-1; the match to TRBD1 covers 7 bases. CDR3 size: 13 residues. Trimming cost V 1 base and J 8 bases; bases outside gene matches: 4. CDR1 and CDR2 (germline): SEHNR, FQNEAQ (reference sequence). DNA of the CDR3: TGTGCCAGCAGCTTAGAGGGGGCAGGGGAAGCTTTCTTT. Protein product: CASSLEGAGEAFF.

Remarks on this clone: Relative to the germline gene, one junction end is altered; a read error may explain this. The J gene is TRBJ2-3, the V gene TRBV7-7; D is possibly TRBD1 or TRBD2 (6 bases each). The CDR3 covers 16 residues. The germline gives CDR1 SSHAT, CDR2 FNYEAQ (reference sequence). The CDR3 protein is CASSLGGGHNTDTQYF. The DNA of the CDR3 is TGTGCTAGCAGCTTAGGAGGGGGACACAACACAGATACGCAGTATTTT.

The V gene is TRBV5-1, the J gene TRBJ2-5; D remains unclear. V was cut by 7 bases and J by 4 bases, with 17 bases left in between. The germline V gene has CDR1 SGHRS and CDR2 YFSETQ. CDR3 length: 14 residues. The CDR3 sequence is CASGSSEVAETQYF. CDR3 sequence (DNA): TGCGCCAGCGGGTCGTCAGAGGTAGCAGAGACCCAGTACTTC.

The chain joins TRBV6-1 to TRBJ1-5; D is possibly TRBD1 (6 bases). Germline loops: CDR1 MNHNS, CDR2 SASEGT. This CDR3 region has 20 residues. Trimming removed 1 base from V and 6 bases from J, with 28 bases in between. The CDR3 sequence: CASSEGKGEGGGVSGQPQHF. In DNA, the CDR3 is TGTGCCAGCAGTGAAGGCAAGGGGGAGGGAGGAGGGGTGTCGGGTCAGCCCCAGCATTTT.

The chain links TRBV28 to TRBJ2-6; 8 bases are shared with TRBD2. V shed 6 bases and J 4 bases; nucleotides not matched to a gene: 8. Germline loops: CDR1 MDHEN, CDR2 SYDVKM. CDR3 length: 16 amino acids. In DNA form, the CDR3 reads TGTGCCAGCAGCTATTCGGGGGGGATCGGGGCCAACGTCCTGACTTTC. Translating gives CASSYSGGIGANVLTF.

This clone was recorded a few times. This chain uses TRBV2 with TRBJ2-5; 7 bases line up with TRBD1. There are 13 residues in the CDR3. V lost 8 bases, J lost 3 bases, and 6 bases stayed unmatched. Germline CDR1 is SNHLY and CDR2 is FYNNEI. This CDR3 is CASGRQGEETQYF. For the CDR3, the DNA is TGTGCCAGCGGCCGACAGGGCGAAGAGACCCAGTACTTC.